This TCR beta chain was sequenced for a study of radiation and T cells in renal cell carcinoma. Overall study results and limits: Pretreatment tumor biopsies were lacking, so baseline clonotypes are unknown.

Using immunoSEQ multiplex PCR, the repertoire was profiled, and TCRdb retains in-frame clones only, with some absent. The table has 110,000 to 150,000 clones, approximately 87% seen once. This sample's time point: baseline pretreatment blood. The sample's treatment: 15 Gy SBRT to primary tumor, nephrectomy 4 weeks later. Blood was sampled at baseline, 2 weeks and 4 weeks after SBRT. The tumor was a clear cell renal cell carcinoma. As regards this clone: The antigen is unknown.

The sequence was obtained from a woman aged 45-59 years with renal cell carcinoma. The source material was blood, sampled from a patient whose treatment included radiotherapy and nephrectomy.

CDR3 sequence reads: CASSLEQGARETQYF. In DNA form, the CDR3 reads TGCGCCAGCAGCTTGGAGCAGGGGGCAAGAGAGACCCAGTACTTC. The chain uses TRBV5-1 and TRBJ2-5; 8 bases are shared with TRBD1. The CDR3 totals 15 residues. Germline loops: CDR1 SGHRS, CDR2 YFSETQ. With 0 bases clipped from V and 4 bases from J, the junction kept 5 bases outside the gene matches.